This TCR beta chain was sequenced for a study of blood T cell repertoires in COVID-19. V lost 5 bases, J lost 2 bases, and 7 bases stayed unmatched. Per the germline V gene, CDR1 is SGHDT and CDR2 is YYEEEE. The CDR3 runs to 15 residues. The repertoire was sequenced with immunoSEQ multiplex PCR; TCRdb's copy has only in-frame clones and lacks some. The sample contains fewer than 500,000 clones, over 65% of which appear only once. The genes are TRBV5-6 and TRBJ2-7, with 10 bases identical to TRBD2. The clonotype comes from a human donor with acute or convalescent COVID-19. The donor label of this sample is uncertain. Sequencing was performed on peripheral blood. In DNA, the CDR3 is TGTGCCAGCAGTTCGACTAGCGGGTCCCCCTACGAGCAGTACTTC. Protein sequence: CASSSTSGSPYEQYF.